These 3 T cell receptor beta chains originate from one sample sequenced in a study of shared clonotypes between healthy human individuals. CD45RO negativity and positive selection for CCR7 defined naive CD8 cells, a population that excluded terminally differentiated effector memory CD45RA+ cells. Using immunoSEQ multiplex PCR, the repertoire was profiled, and TCRdb retains in-frame clones only, with some absent. Of some 2 million clones detected, about 95% appear once; the ten largest clones hold 1.2%. Input material: naive CD8+ T cells sorted from blood. The receptors here all came from a man aged 18 to 30 in good health.

This chain connects TRBV6-1 to TRBJ2-1, with 8 bases matching TRBD2. CDR1 and CDR2 from the germline V gene are MNHNS and SASEGT. This CDR3 spans 15 amino acids. Trimming took 7 bases from V and 4 from J; bases not matched to a gene: 9. CDR3 sequence (DNA): TGTGCCAGCAAGATAACTAGCGGCAGGTACAATGAGCAGTTCTTC. Protein sequence: CASKITSGRYNEQFF.

This sequence joins TRBV29-1 and TRBJ1-1; D is unclear. CDR3 length equals 15 residues. Trimming took off 2 bases at V and 7 bases at J, with 20 bases between the two ends. From germline, CDR1 is SQVTM and CDR2 ANQGSEA. The CDR3 DNA reads as TGCAGCGTTGAAAGGGTAAGGGCCACCGACCATGAAGCTTTCTTT. Translation gives CSVERVRATDHEAFF.

The chain carries TRBV7-9 and TRBJ2-5; TRBD1 aligns across 9 bases. Germline lookup yields CDR1 SEHNR and CDR2 FQNEAQ (reference sequence). The CDR3 covers 17 residues. Unmatched junction bases numbered 8, after V lost 1 base and J lost 2 bases. For the CDR3, the DNA is TGTGCCAGCAGCTTAGAATGGACAGGGGTAGATCAAGAGACCCAGTACTTC. This translates into CASSLEWTGVDQETQYF.